Below are 29 T cell receptor beta chains sequenced from a single sample in a study of CD8 T cells in ankylosing spondylitis. MiXCR, applied by TCRdb to the 5' RACE reads, yields one record per CDR3 protein. The sample holds more than 300,000 distinct CDR3 sequences; under 14% are singletons and the top ten take more than 7%. Input material: blood, either unsorted or a sorted T cell fraction (not recorded which). These receptors were collected from a female donor with ankylosing spondylitis or in good health (not recorded which).

At least ten counts were recorded for this clonotype. This chain links TRBV12-3 or TRBV12-4 with TRBJ2-3; 7 bases map to TRBD2. The V segment lost 3 bases and the J segment 1 base; nucleotides outside the gene matches: 4. This CDR3 is built from 15 residues. For the CDR3, the DNA is TGTGCCAGCAGTTTCATGGGGGGGGGCACAGATACGCAGTATTTT. Its protein product is CASSFMGGGTDTQYF.

This clonotype was counted many times. The chain is built from TRBV28 and TRBJ2-7; possibly TRBD2 for D (5 bases). CDR3 length equals 13 residues. Trimming took off 3 bases at V and 3 bases at J, with 9 bases between the two ends. Germline V gene lookup returns CDR1 MDHEN and CDR2 SYDVKM. CDR3 coding DNA: TGTGCCAGCAGTTTTCAGGACTTCTACGAGCAGTACTTC. Translation gives CASSFQDFYEQYF.

This clonotype has a count of ten or more. The chain carries TRBV20-1 and TRBJ2-7, with no clear D. V dropped 2 bases and J dropped 6 bases, with 11 bases sitting between them. The germline gives CDR1 DFQATT, CDR2 SNEGSKA (reference sequence). The length of the CDR3 is 12 residues. The CDR3 nucleotides read TGCAGTGCTAGAAACCCTACGGCCGAGCAGTACTTC. Translated: CSARNPTAEQYF.

This clonotype was recorded many times. This rearrangement joins TRBV20-1 to TRBJ2-7; 10 bases agree with TRBD1. The V and J ends lost 6 bases and 1 base, in that order; junction bases with no gene match: 9. Germline V gene sequence: CDR1 DFQATT, CDR2 SNEGSKA (reference sequence). The length of the CDR3 is 15 residues. This CDR3 is CSALGDRGLSYEQYF. The CDR3 nucleotides read TGCAGTGCCCTGGGGGACAGGGGATTATCCTACGAGCAGTACTTC.

The sample holds many counts of this clonotype. The J gene is TRBJ2-1, the V gene TRBV27; D is undetermined. The V gene's germline CDR1 is MNHEY and CDR2 SMNVEV (reference sequence). V dropped 2 bases and J dropped 4 bases, with 6 bases sitting between them. The CDR3 has 13 amino acids. DNA for the CDR3: TGTGCCAGCAGTTTAAGCCTTTACAATGAGCAGTTCTTC. Encoded protein: CASSLSLYNEQFF.

The table lists this clonotype with many counts. The chain carries TRBV2 and TRBJ2-1; D unresolved. Trimming stripped 4 bases from V and 0 bases from J, with 10 bases between. Germline loops: CDR1 SNHLY, CDR2 FYNNEI. The CDR3 spans 15 residues. The CDR3 protein is CASSVLSDSYNEQFF. As DNA, the CDR3 is TGTGCCAGCAGTGTGCTCAGCGACTCCTACAATGAGCAGTTCTTC. The full variable domain, its missing parts supplied by reference TRBV2 and TRBJ2-1, is EPEVTQTPSHQVTQMGQEVILRCVPISNHLYFYWYRQILGQKVEFLVSFYNNEISEKSEIFDDQFSVERPDGSNFTLKIRSTKLEDSAMYFCASSVLSDSYNEQFFGPGTRLTVL.

At least ten counts were recorded for this clonotype. The chain couples TRBV10-3 to TRBJ2-7; 8 positions match TRBD1. The CDR3 length is 14 residues. V lost 2 bases to trimming and J lost 2 bases; unmatched junction nucleotides: 2. Germline V gene lookup returns CDR1 ENHRY and CDR2 SYGVKD. In DNA, the CDR3 is TGTGCCATCAGTGAGAGACAGGGGCCCTACGAGCAGTACTTC. Its protein product is CAISERQGPYEQYF.

This clonotype occurred many times. This chain joins TRBV28 and TRBJ1-2; the D is unclear. CDR1 and CDR2 (germline): MDHEN, SYDVKM. The CDR3 totals 14 residues. V lost 5 bases, J lost 0 bases, and 10 bases lay in between. For the CDR3, the DNA is TGTGCCAGCAGTCCCCCGCCACCTAACTATGGCTACACCTTC. Translation: CASSPPPPNYGYTF.

The V gene is TRBV5-4, the J gene TRBJ2-1, with D possibly being TRBD2 (5 bases). The CDR3 is 15 amino acids. V was trimmed by 0 bases and J by 6 bases, leaving 13 bases between them. Germline values: CDR1 SGHNT, CDR2 YYREEE (reference sequence). The CDR3 reads CASSLGGSVGNEQFF. In DNA, the CDR3 is TGTGCCAGCAGCTTGGGTGGTAGCGTGGGCAATGAGCAGTTCTTC. The whole variable domain, remainder taken from reference TRBV5-4 and TRBJ2-1, is ETGVTQSPTHLIKTRGQQVTLRCSSQSGHNTVSWYQQALGQGPQFIFQYYREEENGRGNFPPRFSGLQFPNYSSELNVNALELDDSALYLCASSLGGSVGNEQFFGPGTRLTVL.

This chain joins TRBV14 and TRBJ1-5; D remains ambiguous. Germline-derived CDR1 and CDR2 are SGHDN and FVKESK. The CDR3 is 13 residues long. Trimming took off 5 bases at V and 7 bases at J, with 12 bases between the two ends. The CDR3 nucleotides are TGTGCCAGCAGCAAGGGTTTCGGCCAGCCCCAGCATTTT. Translation gives CASSKGFGQPQHF.

In this sample, this clonotype turned up a few times. The gene calls are TRBV20-1 and TRBJ2-7; D unclear. Germline V lookup: CDR1 DFQATT, CDR2 SNEGSKA (reference sequence). The CDR3 loop spans 14 amino acids. V dropped 5 bases and J dropped 7 bases, with 21 bases sitting between them. The CDR3 sequence is CSARPQDLSREQYF. The CDR3 DNA follows: TGCAGTGCTCGACCCCAGGACCTGTCTCGGGAGCAGTACTTC.

This clonotype was seen at least ten times. The gene calls are TRBV6-1 and TRBJ2-7; D might be TRBD1 (5 bases). CDR3 size: 13 residues. V was trimmed by 6 bases and J by 3 bases, leaving 12 bases between them. The germline V gene has CDR1 MNHNS and CDR2 SASEGT. CDR3 sequence (DNA): TGTGCCAGCAGCGTTACAGGAGTCTACGAGCAGTACTTC. Its translation is CASSVTGVYEQYF.

This clonotype has ten or more counts. V gene TRBV5-1 combines with J gene TRBJ2-1; 11 positions match TRBD2. Germline lookup yields CDR1 SGHRS and CDR2 YFSETQ. The CDR3 extends over 16 amino acids. J was trimmed by 9 bases and V by 1 base; bases with no gene match: 9. For the CDR3, the DNA is TGCGCCAGCAGCTTGCCTGCACTAGCGGGAGTCAGTGAGCAGTTCTTC. Translation gives CASSLPALAGVSEQFF.

This clonotype was seen more than once but under ten times. This chain connects TRBV5-1 to TRBJ2-1, with 9 bases matching TRBD1. CDR3 length equals 16 residues. Germline CDR1 and CDR2: SGHRS and YFSETQ. V dropped 4 bases and J dropped 5; count of bases not matched to a gene: 10. For the CDR3, the DNA is TGCGCCAGCAGCCCGACTCCGGGACAGGGAAACAATGAGCAGTTCTTC. Its protein is CASSPTPGQGNNEQFF.

This clonotype was recorded at least ten times. The rearrangement uses TRBV24-1 and TRBJ2-5; TRBD2 matches at 10 bases. The CDR3 covers 15 residues. Germline assignment: CDR1 KGHDR and CDR2 SFDVKD. V trimming: 5 bases; J trimming: 4 bases; junction bases outside the gene matches: 6. In nucleotides, the CDR3 is TGTGCCACCAGTGGCCTAGCGGGAGACCCAGAGACCCAGTACTTC. Translation: CATSGLAGDPETQYF.

This clonotype came up many times. The chain uses TRBV5-5 and TRBJ2-2; D is uncertain. V dropped 3 bases and J dropped 5 bases, with 8 bases sitting between them. The CDR3 sequence is 13 residues long. Germline CDR1 SGHKS, CDR2 YYEKEE (reference sequence). The CDR3 DNA is TGTGCCAGCAGCTCGATCGGAACCGGGGAGCTGTTTTTT. It codes for CASSSIGTGELFF.

The table lists this clonotype with a few counts. This chain uses TRBV7-2 with TRBJ2-1, with a weak D call TRBD1 (5 bases). Germline CDR1 SGHTA, CDR2 FQGNSA. V shed 1 base and J shed 3 bases, with 13 bases lying between them. This CDR3 has 16 residues. CDR3 sequence reads: CASSLVGQGLYNEQFF. The CDR3 DNA follows: TGTGCCAGCAGCTTAGTGGGCCAGGGTCTCTACAATGAGCAGTTCTTC. The full variable domain, with the rest looked up from reference TRBV7-2 and TRBJ2-1, is GAGVSQSPSNKVTEKGKDVELRCDPISGHTALYWYRQSLGQGLEFLIYFQGNSAPDKSGLPSDRFSAERTGGSVSTLTIQRTQQEDSAVYLCASSLVGQGLYNEQFFGPGTRLTVL.

The genes are TRBV25-1 and TRBJ2-7; D unclear. Trimming stripped 4 bases from V and 1 base from J, with 5 bases between. There are 12 residues in the CDR3. The germline CDR1 and CDR2 sequences are MGHDK and SYGVNS. CDR3 sequence (DNA): TGTGCCAGCAGTGCGGTTTCCTACGAGCAGTACTTC. It translates to CASSAVSYEQYF.

The chain links TRBV5-1 to TRBJ2-1, with 8 positions matching TRBD2. The CDR3 contains 18 residues. The ends lost 0 bases at V and 0 bases at J; junction bases unmatched: 8. The germline V gene encodes CDR1 SGHRS and CDR2 YFSETQ. The CDR3 bases are TGCGCCAGCAGCTTGGCCGAGCGGGGGCTTAACTCCTACAATGAGCAGTTCTTC. Amino acids: CASSLAERGLNSYNEQFF.

The chain uses TRBV30 and TRBJ2-7, with 8 nucleotides matching TRBD1. After removal of 1 base from V and 2 bases from J, the junction contained 10 bases not matched to a gene. Germline V gene data show CDR1 as GTSNPN and CDR2 as SVGIG (reference sequence). There are 16 residues in the CDR3. CDR3: CAWSAGQGALAYEQYF. CDR3 nucleotides: TGTGCCTGGAGTGCGGGCCAGGGGGCGCTTGCCTACGAGCAGTACTTC.

The rearrangement uses TRBV28 and TRBJ2-1; 9 nucleotides line up with TRBD1. Germline V gives CDR1 MDHEN, CDR2 SYDVKM. Unmatched junction bases numbered 10, after V lost 3 bases and J lost 4 bases. CDR3 length: 17 residues. The CDR3 DNA sequence: TGTGCCAGCAGTTTTGCCCTGGACAGGGGCCCATACAATGAGCAGTTCTTC. Protein product: CASSFALDRGPYNEQFF.

This chain connects TRBV28 to TRBJ2-2, with 14 bases fitting TRBD2. Trimming cost V 5 bases and J 6 bases; bases outside gene matches: 8. The germline V gene encodes CDR1 MDHEN and CDR2 SYDVKM. CDR3 length: 17 residues. CDR3 bases: TGTGCCAGCAGTCCGACTAGCGGGAGGGGGGTCGCCGGGGAGCTGTTTTTT. Translated, it gives CASSPTSGRGVAGELFF.

This clonotype was seen repeatedly, ten times or more. V is TRBV5-1 and J is TRBJ1-2, with TRBD1 matching 8 bases. The CDR3 covers 12 residues. V was clipped by 4 bases and J by 8 bases; unmatched bases: 4. Germline CDR1 reads SGHRS; CDR2 reads YFSETQ. The CDR3 DNA reads TGCGCCAGCAGCCCGGGACAGGACGGCTACACCTTC. This codes for CASSPGQDGYTF.

This clonotype was detected only a few times. The gene calls are TRBV11-2 and TRBJ2-5; TRBD1 is a possible D gene (7 bases). Germline V CDR1 and CDR2: SGHAT, FQNNGV. The V end was cut by 1 base, the J end by 13 bases, with 10 bases between. The CDR3 has 11 amino acids. The CDR3: CASSLGRDRYF. The CDR3 DNA is TGTGCCAGCAGCTTAGGGAGGGACAGGTACTTC.

This clonotype was recorded many times. The V call is TRBV11-2, the J call TRBJ1-5, with D possibly matching TRBD1 (6 bases). V dropped 3 bases and J dropped 3 bases, with 9 bases sitting between them. Germline CDR1 and CDR2: SGHAT and FQNNGV. The CDR3 sequence is 14 residues long. CDR3 sequence (DNA): TGTGCCAGCAGCTTCGGACAGACCAATCAGCCCCAGCATTTT. Its protein product is CASSFGQTNQPQHF.

This clonotype was detected many times. The rearrangement joins TRBV12-3 or TRBV12-4 to TRBJ2-1; no clear D. Trimming left V 3 bases short and J 12 bases short, with 9 bases between. The CDR3 has 11 residues. The CDR3 coding sequence is TGTGCCAGCAGTTTGTCGGGCATGCAGTTCTTC. It translates to CASSLSGMQFF.

This clonotype showed up many times. The chain links TRBV20-1 to TRBJ1-1; D is unclear. The CDR3 totals 14 residues. The germline gives CDR1 DFQATT, CDR2 SNEGSKA (reference sequence). Trimming took 0 bases from V and 7 from J, leaving 15 bases between them. The CDR3 protein is CSARDRSRGIEAFF. DNA of the CDR3: TGCAGTGCTAGAGACCGCTCTCGAGGGATTGAAGCTTTCTTT.

This clonotype was seen more than once but under ten times. The chain is built from TRBV5-1 and TRBJ2-7; 10 bases are shared with TRBD1. Per the germline V gene, CDR1 is SGHRS and CDR2 is YFSETQ. The CDR3 covers 14 residues. V lost 5 bases and J lost 5; bases outside the gene matches: 7. CDR3 DNA: TGCGCCAGCAGTCGGGACAGGGGCATCGACGAGCAGTACTTC. Its protein is CASSRDRGIDEQYF.

This clonotype was counted many times. The J gene is TRBJ2-5, the V gene TRBV20-1, with 11 nucleotides matching TRBD2. CDR1 and CDR2 (germline): DFQATT, SNEGSKA (reference sequence). V gave up 3 bases and J gave up 1 base; unmatched junction bases: 7. The CDR3 is made up of 16 amino acids. The CDR3 loop reads CSARTMGLAVQETQYF. The CDR3 DNA follows: TGCAGTGCTAGGACAATGGGACTAGCGGTCCAAGAGACCCAGTACTTC.